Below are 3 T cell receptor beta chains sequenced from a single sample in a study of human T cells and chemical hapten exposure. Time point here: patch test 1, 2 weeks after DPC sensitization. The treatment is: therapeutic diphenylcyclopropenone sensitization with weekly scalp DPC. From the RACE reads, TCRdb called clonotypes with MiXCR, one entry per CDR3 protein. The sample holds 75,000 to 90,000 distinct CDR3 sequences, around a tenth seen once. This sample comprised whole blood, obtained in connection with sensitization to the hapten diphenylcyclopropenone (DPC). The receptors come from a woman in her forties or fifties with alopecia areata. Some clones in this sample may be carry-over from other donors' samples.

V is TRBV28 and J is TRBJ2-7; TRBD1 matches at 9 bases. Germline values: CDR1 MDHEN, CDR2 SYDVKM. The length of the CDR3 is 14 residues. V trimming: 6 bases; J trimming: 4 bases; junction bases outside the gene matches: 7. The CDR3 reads CASSQTGTGYEQYF. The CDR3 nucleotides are TGTGCCAGCAGCCAAACGGGGACAGGGTACGAGCAGTACTTC.

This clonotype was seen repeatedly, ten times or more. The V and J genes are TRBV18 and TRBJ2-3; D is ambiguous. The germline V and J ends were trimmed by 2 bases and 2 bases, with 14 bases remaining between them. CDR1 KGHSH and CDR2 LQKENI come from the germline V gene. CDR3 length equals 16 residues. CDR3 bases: TGTGCCAGCTCACCAGCGACGGTTCAGAACACAGATACGCAGTATTTT. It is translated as CASSPATVQNTDTQYF.

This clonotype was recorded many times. CDR3 in DNA: TGTGCCAGCAGTGCGGACAGGGGGGGGACTGAAGCTTTCTTT. It specifies CASSADRGGTEAFF. V gene TRBV2 combines with J gene TRBJ1-1, with 10 nucleotides matching TRBD1. The CDR3 runs 14 residues. Per the germline V gene, CDR1 is SNHLY and CDR2 is FYNNEI. Trimming took 4 bases from V and 5 from J; bases not matched to a gene: 4. Using reference TRBV2 and TRBJ1-1 for the parts outside the CDR3, the full variable domain is EPEVTQTPSHQVTQMGQEVILRCVPISNHLYFYWYRQILGQKVEFLVSFYNNEISEKSEIFDDQFSVERPDGSNFTLKIRSTKLEDSAMYFCASSADRGGTEAFFGQGTRLTVV.